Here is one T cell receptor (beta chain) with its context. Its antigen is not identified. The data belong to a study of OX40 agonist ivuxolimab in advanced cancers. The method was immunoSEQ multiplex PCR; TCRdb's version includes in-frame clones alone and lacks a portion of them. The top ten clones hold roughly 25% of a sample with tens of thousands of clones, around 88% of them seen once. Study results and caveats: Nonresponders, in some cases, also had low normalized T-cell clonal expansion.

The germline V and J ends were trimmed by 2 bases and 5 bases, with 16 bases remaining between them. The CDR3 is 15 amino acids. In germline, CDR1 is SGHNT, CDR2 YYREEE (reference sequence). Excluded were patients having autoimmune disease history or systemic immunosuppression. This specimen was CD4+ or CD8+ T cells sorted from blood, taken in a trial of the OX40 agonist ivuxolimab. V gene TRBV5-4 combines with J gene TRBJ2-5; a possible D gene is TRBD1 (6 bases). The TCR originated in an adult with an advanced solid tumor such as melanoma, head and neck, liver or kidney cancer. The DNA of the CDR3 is TGTGCCAGCAGCTTATGGCCAGGGGCTCGGGAGACCCAGTACTTC. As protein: CASSLWPGARETQYF.